The source of this T cell receptor beta chain is a study of spatial heterogeneity in lung cancer. Whole-study context: PBMC collected at follow-up were sequenced when available, a median of about two years after resection. Every unique TCR and UMI combination, on average, appeared more than ten times in raw reads. General observations from the study: Resection saw ubiquitous expanded tumor TCRs appear in blood more than follow-up did.

Time point described: blood at routine non-recurrence follow-up after resection. Looked up from germline, CDR1 is MNHEY and CDR2 is SVGAGI. The V gene lost 5 bases and the J gene lost 5 bases, with 15 bases spanning the gap. This CDR3 is 14 amino acids long. This clonotype was recorded a few times. The antigen is not known. TCRdb fed the 5' RACE reads into MiXCR, producing one record per CDR3 protein. This sample carries over 40,000 distinct CDR3 sequences, approximately 10% of them seen once, and the ten largest clones take 30% to 35%. The input for sequencing was PBMCs, taken at follow-up. The clonotype was recovered from a male donor with early-stage non-small cell lung cancer. This sequence joins TRBV6-5 and TRBJ2-5; D is perhaps TRBD2 (7 bases). The CDR3 spells CASSPYWGGETQYF. As DNA, the CDR3 is TGTGCCAGCAGTCCCTACTGGGGGGGCGAGACCCAGTACTTC.